Following are 9 T cell receptor beta chains from one sample sequenced in a study of cytomegalovirus exposure and HLA in healthy donors. PCR amplification relied on 60 Vbeta primers (plus 13 Jbeta primers). Sequencing was performed with immunoSEQ multiplex PCR; in TCRdb, only in-frame clones are kept and a portion is missing. The sample has 150,000 to 200,000 clones; roughly 80% are singletons. Sequenced: PBMCs. These receptors were taken from a human donor in good health.

The V and J genes are TRBV9 and TRBJ2-1; weak D call: TRBD2 (6 bases). Trimming removed 2 bases from V and 7 bases from J, with 13 bases in between. This CDR3 is 14 amino acids long. CDR1 and CDR2 from the germline V gene are SGDLS and YYNGEE. In DNA form, the CDR3 reads TGTGCCAGCAGCGTCTTGAGCGCGGGGAATGAGCAGTTCTTC. Its protein is CASSVLSAGNEQFF.

The chain recombines TRBV2 with TRBJ1-2; a weak D match, TRBD1 (6 bases). V was clipped by 6 bases and J by 4 bases, with 12 bases between them. Germline assignment: CDR1 SNHLY and CDR2 FYNNEI. The CDR3 runs 13 residues. DNA for the CDR3: TGTGCCAGCAGACCGGACAGCTCCTATGGCTACACCTTC. Encoded protein: CASRPDSSYGYTF.

The chain employs TRBV27 and TRBJ1-1, with D possibly matching TRBD1 (5 bases). CDR1 is MNHEY and CDR2 is SMNVEV in the germline V gene (reference sequence). This CDR3 has 14 residues. Trimming took off 5 bases at V and 2 bases at J, with 12 bases between the two ends. Here the CDR3 reads CASSAGTSNTEAFF. Written as DNA, the CDR3 is TGTGCCAGCAGTGCAGGGACTTCTAACACTGAAGCTTTCTTT.

This clone was seen once. V is TRBV5-8 and J is TRBJ1-5; possible D gene TRBD1, 6 bases. There are 16 residues in the CDR3. Trimming stripped 1 base from V and 0 bases from J, with 11 bases between. Per the germline V gene, CDR1 is SGHTS and CDR2 is YDEGEE. CDR3 DNA sequence: TGTGCCAGCAGCTTGTCACAGGGTCATAGCAATCAGCCCCAGCATTTT. Residues: CASSLSQGHSNQPQHF. The full variable domain, with the rest looked up from reference TRBV5-8 and TRBJ1-5, is EAGVTQSPTHLIKTRGQQATLRCSPISGHTSVYWYQQALGLGLQFLLWYDEGEERNRGNFPPRFSGRQFPNYSSELNVNALELEDSALYLCASSLSQGHSNQPQHFGDGTRLSIL.

The rearrangement links TRBV10-2 to TRBJ2-1; TRBD2 agrees at 11 bases. V trimming: 6 bases; J trimming: 4 bases; junction bases outside the gene matches: 5. Germline V CDR1 and CDR2: WSHSY, SAAADI. This CDR3 comprises 15 residues. The DNA of the CDR3 is TGCGCCAGCAGAATAGCGGGGGGGAATTACAATGAGCAGTTCTTC. Translating gives CASRIAGGNYNEQFF.

V usage is TRBV11-2 and J usage is TRBJ1-5; D is unclear. The CDR3 consists of 13 residues. Germline CDR1 and CDR2: SGHAT and FQNNGV. The V end lost 0 bases, the J end lost 5 bases, and 5 bases lay between the germline ends. Here the CDR3 reads CASSLERDQPQHF. CDR3 nucleotides: TGTGCCAGCAGCTTAGAGAGGGATCAGCCCCAGCATTTT. Drawing the rest from reference TRBV11-2 and TRBJ1-5, the complete variable domain is EAGVAQSPRYKIIEKRQSVAFWCNPISGHATLYWYQQILGQGPKLLIQFQNNGVVDDSQLPKDRFSAERLKGVDSTLKIQPAKLEDSAVYLCASSLERDQPQHFGDGTRLSIL.

This clone came up a few times. The chain is built from TRBV5-1 and TRBJ2-7; weak D call: TRBD1 (5 bases). Deletions cut 4 bases from V and 2 bases from J, with 13 bases between. The CDR3 has 14 residues. Germline V CDR1 and CDR2: SGHRS, YFSETQ. The CDR3 DNA reads as TGCGCCAGCAGCCTCCTCGACAGACCCTACGAGCAGTACTTC. Protein product: CASSLLDRPYEQYF. The variable domain in full, with the rest retrieved from reference TRBV5-1 and TRBJ2-7, is KAGVTQTPRYLIKTRGQQVTLSCSPISGHRSVSWYQQTPGQGLQFLFEYFSETQRNKGNFPGRFSGRQFSNSRSEMNVSTLELGDSALYLCASSLLDRPYEQYFGPGTRLTVT.

The chain joins TRBV4-1 to TRBJ1-5, with unresolved D. Germline CDR1 MGHRA, CDR2 YSYEKL. This CDR3 comprises 16 residues. The germline V and J ends were trimmed by 3 bases and 2 bases, with 14 bases remaining between them. CDR3 residues: CASSHPKSTGNQPQHF. In nucleotides, the CDR3 is TGCGCCAGCAGCCACCCCAAGTCCACGGGCAATCAGCCCCAGCATTTT.

This rearrangement joins TRBV2 to TRBJ1-1; 7 bases match TRBD1. CDR1 and CDR2 from the germline V gene are SNHLY and FYNNEI. With 5 bases clipped from V and 2 bases from J, the junction kept 5 bases outside the gene matches. This CDR3 has 14 residues. The CDR3 DNA reads as TGTGCCAGCAGTCCCACAGGGGCCAACACTGAAGCTTTCTTT. Translation: CASSPTGANTEAFF.